The 15 T cell receptor beta chains reported below all come from one sample, sequenced in a study of CD4 T cells in relation to SARS-CoV-2 and coronaviruses. Only in-frame clones appear in the TCRdb table, and some are missing; sequencing was by immunoSEQ multiplex PCR. The sample shows roughly 68,000 clones, roughly 93% of them seen only once. Before the COVID-19 pandemic, during about 2011-2019, CD4+ T cells were taken from unexposed donors. Sequenced sample: naive CD4+ T cells from PBMCs. Indicated subset: naive CD4+ T cells isolated by negative enrichment. The receptor source for this set is a human donor in good health.

The V gene is TRBV20-1, the J gene TRBJ2-3; no firm D call. The CDR3 has 13 residues. Germline loops: CDR1 DFQATT, CDR2 SNEGSKA (reference sequence). V lost 3 bases to trimming and J lost 8 bases, with 15 bases between them. The CDR3 loop reads CSASNATTGTQYF. CDR3 coding DNA: TGCAGTGCTAGTAACGCCACTACGGGTACGCAGTATTTT.

This sequence joins TRBV5-1 and TRBJ2-2; the D gene is possibly TRBD2 (7 bases). The germline V and J ends were trimmed by 0 bases and 4 bases, with 13 bases remaining between them. This CDR3 is built from 16 residues. Germline V gives CDR1 SGHRS, CDR2 YFSETQ. The CDR3, as DNA: TGCGCCAGCAGCTTGGCGGGGGGCGATGGCACCGGGGAGCTGTTTTTT. It yields the protein CASSLAGGDGTGELFF.

This chain connects TRBV23-1 to TRBJ1-2; D might be TRBD1 (6 bases). TRBV23-1 is labeled an ORF, and its function is uncertain. This CDR3 contains 13 residues. The ends were cut back, 10 bases at V and 4 bases at J, with 16 bases in the middle. The CDR3 coding sequence is TGCGCCATCCCCCGAGGGGGGCGCTATGGCTACACCTTC. Its translation is CAIPRGGRYGYTF.

This chain joins TRBV28 and TRBJ1-1; D might be TRBD1 (5 bases). From germline, CDR1 is MDHEN and CDR2 SYDVKM. This CDR3 comprises 13 residues. Trimming took off 5 bases at V and 11 bases at J, with 18 bases between the two ends. The CDR3 sequence is CASSVGTLNEAFF. In nucleotides, the CDR3 is TGTGCCAGCAGTGTCGGGACTCTCAATGAGGCTTTCTTT.

V gene TRBV20-1 combines with J gene TRBJ1-2, with D possibly being TRBD1 (6 bases). Germline CDR1 DFQATT, CDR2 SNEGSKA (reference sequence). This CDR3 region has 12 residues. V was cut by 3 bases and J by 5 bases, with 10 bases left in between. CDR3 nucleotides: TGCAGTGCTAGTGACAGGTTATATGGCTACACCTTC. Its translation is CSASDRLYGYTF.

V and J are TRBV18 and TRBJ2-5; no definite D call. Germline loops: CDR1 KGHSH, CDR2 LQKENI. This CDR3 is built from 13 residues. The ends were cut back, 6 bases at V and 3 bases at J, with 11 bases in the middle. The CDR3 DNA reads TGTGCCAGCTCCGCCCCCAGCGAAGAGACCCAGTACTTC. It yields the protein CASSAPSEETQYF.

The CDR3 bases are TGTGCCAGCAGCGTAGGATGGGCTAGCGGGATAGGTGAGCAGTTCTTC. Protein sequence: CASSVGWASGIGEQFF. This chain joins TRBV9 and TRBJ2-1, with TRBD2 matching over 9 bases. CDR3 length: 16 residues. The junction had 10 bases not matched to a gene; V was cut back by 0 bases and J by 9 bases. Per germline, CDR1 SGDLS and CDR2 YYNGEE.

This chain connects TRBV7-9 to TRBJ2-7, with a tentative D call TRBD1 (6 bases). The germline V gene has CDR1 SEHNR and CDR2 FQNEAQ (reference sequence). V lost 7 bases to trimming and J lost 10 bases, with 14 bases between them. This CDR3 is 11 amino acids long. The CDR3 sequence is CASTDSGVQYF. The DNA of the CDR3 is TGTGCCAGCACCGACTCAGGGGTCCAGTACTTC.

The chain has TRBV30 and TRBJ2-1; 10 nucleotides align to TRBD2. The junction had 7 bases not matched to a gene; V was cut back by 5 bases and J by 6 bases. Germline V gene lookup returns CDR1 GTSNPN and CDR2 SVGIG (reference sequence). The CDR3 consists of 14 residues. DNA of the CDR3: TGTGCCTGGGTTCCCTGGACTAGCGGCAATGAGCAGTTCTTC. Translating gives CAWVPWTSGNEQFF.

This chain connects TRBV7-2 to TRBJ2-3; 7 bases agree with TRBD2. The V segment lost 5 bases and the J segment 8 bases; nucleotides outside the gene matches: 7. CDR3 size: 13 residues. The germline gives CDR1 SGHTA, CDR2 FQGNSA. The CDR3 nucleotides read TGTGCCAGCAGCCCGGGGACTACAAGTACGCAGTATTTT. Translated, it gives CASSPGTTSTQYF.

The chain links TRBV7-2 to TRBJ2-5; a weak D match, TRBD2 (6 bases). CDR1 SGHTA and CDR2 FQGNSA come from the germline V gene. The CDR3 has 13 amino acids. Trimming removed 5 bases from V and 7 bases from J, with 14 bases in between. The CDR3 sequence: CASSPDWGGTQYF. DNA of the CDR3: TGTGCCAGCAGCCCGGACTGGGGAGGGACCCAGTACTTC. Full variable domain (missing parts from reference TRBV7-2 and TRBJ2-5): GAGVSQSPSNKVTEKGKDVELRCDPISGHTALYWYRQSLGQGLEFLIYFQGNSAPDKSGLPSDRFSAERTGGSVSTLTIQRTQQEDSAVYLCASSPDWGGTQYFGPGTRLLVL.

This clone was observed a single time. The chain carries TRBV7-2 and TRBJ1-4; 7 bases fit TRBD1. Trimming took 6 bases from V and 7 from J; bases not matched to a gene: 8. The germline V gene has CDR1 SGHTA and CDR2 FQGNSA. CDR3 length: 14 amino acids. The CDR3 sequence: CASRTQGPGEKLFF. CDR3 DNA: TGTGCCAGCAGGACACAGGGGCCTGGTGAAAAACTGTTTTTT.

The chain employs TRBV21-1 and TRBJ1-4. TRBV21-1 is listed as a pseudogene. The length of the CDR3 is 18 residues. The CDR3 here is CASSKGFYIFATNEKLFF. In nucleotides, the CDR3 is TGTGCCAGCAGCAAGGGATTTTACATTTTTGCAACTAATGAAAAACTGTTTTTT.

The gene calls are TRBV18 and TRBJ2-5; 8 positions agree with TRBD2. With V trimmed by 5 bases and J by 5 bases, 13 bases remained unmatched. CDR1 KGHSH and CDR2 LQKENI come from the germline V gene. This CDR3 spans 16 amino acids. CDR3 nucleotides: TGTGCCAGCTCATCAGTCCGGGGGGGCCTCTCGGAGACCCAGTACTTC. Translation gives CASSSVRGGLSETQYF.

The chain couples TRBV28 to TRBJ2-7; D perhaps matches TRBD2 (6 bases). V gave up 6 bases and J gave up 2 bases, with 11 bases separating them. Germline V gives CDR1 MDHEN, CDR2 SYDVKM. This CDR3 is 13 amino acids long. The CDR3 bases are TGTGCCAGCAGGGGGGGACGGGCCTACGAGCAGTACTTC. Amino acid sequence: CASRGGRAYEQYF. Filled out from reference TRBV28 and TRBJ2-7, the complete variable domain reads DVKVTQSSRYLVKRTGEKVFLECVQDMDHENMFWYRQDPGLGLRLIYFSYDVKMKEKGDIPEGYSVSREKKERFSLILESASTNQTSMYLCASRGGRAYEQYFGPGTRLTVT.